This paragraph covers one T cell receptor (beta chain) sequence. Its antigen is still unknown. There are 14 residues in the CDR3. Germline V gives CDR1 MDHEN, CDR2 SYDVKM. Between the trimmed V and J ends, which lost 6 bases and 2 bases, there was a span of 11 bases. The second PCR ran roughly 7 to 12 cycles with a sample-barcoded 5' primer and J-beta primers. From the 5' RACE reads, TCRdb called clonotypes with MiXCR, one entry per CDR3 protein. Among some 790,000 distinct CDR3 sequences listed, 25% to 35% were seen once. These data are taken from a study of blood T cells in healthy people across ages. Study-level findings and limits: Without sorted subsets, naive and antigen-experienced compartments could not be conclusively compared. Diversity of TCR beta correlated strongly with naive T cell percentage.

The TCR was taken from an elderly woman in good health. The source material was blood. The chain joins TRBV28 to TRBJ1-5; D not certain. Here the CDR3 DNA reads TGTGCCAGCAGCCCTGCACTCGGCAATCAGCCCCAGCATTTT. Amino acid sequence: CASSPALGNQPQHF. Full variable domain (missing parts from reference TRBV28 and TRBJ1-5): DVKVTQSSRYLVKRTGEKVFLECVQDMDHENMFWYRQDPGLGLRLIYFSYDVKMKEKGDIPEGYSVSREKKERFSLILESASTNQTSMYLCASSPALGNQPQHFGDGTRLSIL.